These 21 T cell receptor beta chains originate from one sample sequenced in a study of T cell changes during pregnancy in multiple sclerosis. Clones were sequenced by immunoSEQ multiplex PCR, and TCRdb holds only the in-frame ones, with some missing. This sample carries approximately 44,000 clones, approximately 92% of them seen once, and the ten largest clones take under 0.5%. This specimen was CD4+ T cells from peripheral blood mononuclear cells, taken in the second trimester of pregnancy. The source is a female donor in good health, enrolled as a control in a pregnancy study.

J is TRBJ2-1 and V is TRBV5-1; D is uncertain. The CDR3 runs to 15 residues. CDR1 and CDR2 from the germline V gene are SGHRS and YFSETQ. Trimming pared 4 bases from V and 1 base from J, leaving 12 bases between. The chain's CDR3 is CASSLGHGSYNEQFF. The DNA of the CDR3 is TGCGCCAGCAGCCTAGGTCACGGATCCTACAATGAGCAGTTCTTC.

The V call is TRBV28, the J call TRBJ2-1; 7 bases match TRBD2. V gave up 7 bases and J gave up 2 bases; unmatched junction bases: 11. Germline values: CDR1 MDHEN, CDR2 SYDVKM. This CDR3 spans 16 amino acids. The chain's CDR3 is CASTGLVRSPYNEQFF. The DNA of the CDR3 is TGTGCCAGCACCGGACTAGTCCGCAGTCCCTACAATGAGCAGTTCTTC.

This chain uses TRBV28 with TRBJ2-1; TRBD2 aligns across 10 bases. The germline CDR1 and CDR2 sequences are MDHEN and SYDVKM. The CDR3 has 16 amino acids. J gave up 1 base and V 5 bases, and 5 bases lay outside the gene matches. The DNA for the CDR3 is TGTGCCAGCAGTGGGGGGGGACTAGCGTCCTACAATGAGCAGTTCTTC. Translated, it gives CASSGGGLASYNEQFF.

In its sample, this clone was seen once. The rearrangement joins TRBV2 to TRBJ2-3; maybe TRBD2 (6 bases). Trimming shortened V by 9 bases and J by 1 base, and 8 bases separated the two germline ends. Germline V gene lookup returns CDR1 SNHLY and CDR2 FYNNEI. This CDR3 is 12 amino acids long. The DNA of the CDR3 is TGTGCCAGGCAGCGGGGCACAGATACGCAGTATTTT. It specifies CARQRGTDTQYF. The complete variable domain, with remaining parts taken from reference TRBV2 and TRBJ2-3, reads EPEVTQTPSHQVTQMGQEVILRCVPISNHLYFYWYRQILGQKVEFLVSFYNNEISEKSEIFDDQFSVERPDGSNFTLKIRSTKLEDSAMYFCARQRGTDTQYFGPGTRLTVL.

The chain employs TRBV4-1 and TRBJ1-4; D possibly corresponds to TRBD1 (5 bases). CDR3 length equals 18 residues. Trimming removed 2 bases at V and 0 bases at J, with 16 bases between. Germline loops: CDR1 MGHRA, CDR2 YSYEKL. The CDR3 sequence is CASSQKLRTSTTNEKLFF. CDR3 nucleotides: TGCGCCAGCAGCCAAAAACTCCGGACAAGCACAACTAATGAAAAACTGTTTTTT.

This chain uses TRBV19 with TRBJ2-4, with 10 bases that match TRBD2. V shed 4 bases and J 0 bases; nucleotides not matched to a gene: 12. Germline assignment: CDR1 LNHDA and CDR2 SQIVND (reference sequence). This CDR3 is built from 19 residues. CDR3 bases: TGTGCCAGTAGTACCCTAGCGGGAGATCTTGGGATAGCCAAAAACATTCAGTACTTC. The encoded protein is CASSTLAGDLGIAKNIQYF. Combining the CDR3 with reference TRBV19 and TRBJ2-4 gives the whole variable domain DGGITQSPKYLFRKEGQNVTLSCEQNLNHDAMYWYRQDPGQGLRLIYYSQIVNDFQKGDIAEGYSVSREKKESFPLTVTSAQKNPTAFYLCASSTLAGDLGIAKNIQYFGAGTRLSVL.

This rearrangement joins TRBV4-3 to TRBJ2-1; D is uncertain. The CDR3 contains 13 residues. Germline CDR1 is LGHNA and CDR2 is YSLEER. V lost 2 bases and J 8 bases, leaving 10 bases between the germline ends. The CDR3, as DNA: TGCGCCAGCAGCCAATTCCGCGGTGATGAGCAGTTCTTC. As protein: CASSQFRGDEQFF.

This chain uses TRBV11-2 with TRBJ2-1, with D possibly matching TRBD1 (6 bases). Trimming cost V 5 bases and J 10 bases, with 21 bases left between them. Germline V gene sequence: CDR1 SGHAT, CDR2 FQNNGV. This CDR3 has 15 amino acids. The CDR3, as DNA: TGTGCCAGCAGCGACCCCCGGGTGGGGGCTCGGGAGCAGTTCTTC. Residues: CASSDPRVGAREQFF.

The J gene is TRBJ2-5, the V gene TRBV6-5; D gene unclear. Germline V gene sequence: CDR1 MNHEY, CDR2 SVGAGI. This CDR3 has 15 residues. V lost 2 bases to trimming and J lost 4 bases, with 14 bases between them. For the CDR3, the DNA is TGTGCCAGCAGTTACCGCGGCCCCAGCCCAGAGACCCAGTACTTC. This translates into CASSYRGPSPETQYF.

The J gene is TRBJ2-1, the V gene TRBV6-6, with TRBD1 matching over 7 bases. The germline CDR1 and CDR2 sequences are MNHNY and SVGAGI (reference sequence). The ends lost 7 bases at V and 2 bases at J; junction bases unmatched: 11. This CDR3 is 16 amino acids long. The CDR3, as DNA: TGTGCCAGCACCCCCCTCGAGGGGGCGACCTACAATGAGCAGTTCTTC. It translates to CASTPLEGATYNEQFF.

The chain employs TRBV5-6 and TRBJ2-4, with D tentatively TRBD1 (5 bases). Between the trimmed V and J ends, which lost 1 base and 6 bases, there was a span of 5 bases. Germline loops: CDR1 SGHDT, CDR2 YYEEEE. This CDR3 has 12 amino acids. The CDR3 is CASSLQGNIQYF. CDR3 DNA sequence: TGTGCCAGCAGCTTGCAGGGAAACATTCAGTACTTC.

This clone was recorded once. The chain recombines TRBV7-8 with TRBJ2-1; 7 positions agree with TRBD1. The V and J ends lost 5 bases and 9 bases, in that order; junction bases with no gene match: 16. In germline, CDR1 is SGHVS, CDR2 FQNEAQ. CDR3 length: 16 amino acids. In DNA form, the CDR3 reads TGTGCCAGCAGCCTCCGGACAGGTGACGGTTGGGGTGAGCAGTTCTTC. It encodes CASSLRTGDGWGEQFF.

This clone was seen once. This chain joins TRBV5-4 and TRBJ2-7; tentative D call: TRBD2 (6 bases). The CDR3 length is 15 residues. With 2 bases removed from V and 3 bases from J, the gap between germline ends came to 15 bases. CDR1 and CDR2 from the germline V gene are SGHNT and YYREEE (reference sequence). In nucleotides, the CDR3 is TGTGCCAGCAGCTTTGGCGGGGTCGGGGGCTACGAGCAGTACTTC. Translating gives CASSFGGVGGYEQYF.

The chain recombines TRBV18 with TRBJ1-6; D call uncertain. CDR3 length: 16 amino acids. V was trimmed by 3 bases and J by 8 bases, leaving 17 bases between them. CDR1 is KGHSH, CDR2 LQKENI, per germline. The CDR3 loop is CASSPQAEGGYSPLHF. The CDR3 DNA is TGTGCCAGCTCACCTCAAGCCGAAGGAGGGTATTCACCCCTCCACTTT.

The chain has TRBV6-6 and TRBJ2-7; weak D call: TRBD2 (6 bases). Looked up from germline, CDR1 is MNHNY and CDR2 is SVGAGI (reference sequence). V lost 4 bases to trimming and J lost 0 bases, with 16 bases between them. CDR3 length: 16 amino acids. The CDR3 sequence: CASSSIGGGSSYEQYF. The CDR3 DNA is TGTGCCAGCAGTTCGATCGGGGGTGGGAGCTCCTACGAGCAGTACTTC.

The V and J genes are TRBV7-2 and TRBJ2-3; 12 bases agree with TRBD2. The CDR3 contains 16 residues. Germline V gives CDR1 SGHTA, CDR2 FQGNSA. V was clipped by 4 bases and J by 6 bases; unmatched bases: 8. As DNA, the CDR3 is TGTGCCAGCAGCTACCTAGCGGGAGGGTTCTACGATACGCAGTATTTT. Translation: CASSYLAGGFYDTQYF.

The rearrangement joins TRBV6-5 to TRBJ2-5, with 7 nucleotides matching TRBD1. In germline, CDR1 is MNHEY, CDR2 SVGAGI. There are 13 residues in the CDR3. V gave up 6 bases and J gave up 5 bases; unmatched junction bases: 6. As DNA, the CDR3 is TGTGCCAGCAGGCAAGGGGGCGCGGAGACCCAGTACTTC. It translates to CASRQGGAETQYF.

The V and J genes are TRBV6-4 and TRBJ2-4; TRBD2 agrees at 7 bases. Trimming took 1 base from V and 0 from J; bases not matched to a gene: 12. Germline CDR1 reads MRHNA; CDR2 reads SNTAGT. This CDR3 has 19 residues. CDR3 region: CASSDLREGRGLAKNIQYF. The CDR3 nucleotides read TGTGCCAGCAGTGACTTGAGAGAGGGGAGGGGTCTAGCCAAAAACATTCAGTACTTC.

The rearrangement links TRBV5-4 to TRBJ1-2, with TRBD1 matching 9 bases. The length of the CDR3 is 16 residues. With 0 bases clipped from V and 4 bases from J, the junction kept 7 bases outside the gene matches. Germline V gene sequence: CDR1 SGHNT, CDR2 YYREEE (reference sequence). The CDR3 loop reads CASSLEQGAQGYGYTF. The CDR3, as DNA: TGTGCCAGCAGCTTGGAACAGGGGGCGCAGGGCTATGGCTACACCTTC.

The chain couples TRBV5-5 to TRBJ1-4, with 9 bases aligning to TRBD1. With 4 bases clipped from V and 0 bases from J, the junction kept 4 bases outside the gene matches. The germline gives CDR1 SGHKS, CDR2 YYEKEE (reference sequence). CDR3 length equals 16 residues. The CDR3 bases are TGTGCCAGCAGCCGACAGGGGGGGACAACTAATGAAAAACTGTTTTTT. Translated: CASSRQGGTTNEKLFF.

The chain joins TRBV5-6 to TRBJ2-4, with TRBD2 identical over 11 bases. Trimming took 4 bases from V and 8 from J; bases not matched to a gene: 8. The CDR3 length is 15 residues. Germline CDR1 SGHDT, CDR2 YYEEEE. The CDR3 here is CASSTGTSGSDIQYF. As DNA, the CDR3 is TGTGCCAGCAGCACGGGGACTAGCGGTAGCGACATTCAGTACTTC.